This is a list of T cell receptor beta chains from one sample in a study of identical twins. From the 5' RACE reads, TCRdb called clonotypes with MiXCR, one entry per CDR3 protein. The sample has 1.5 million to 2 million distinct CDR3 sequences; less than 35% are singletons. Sequenced material: cord blood. The receptors derive from a newborn girl in good health. Both conserved end residues are part of each CDR3. The order of the fields is clone size, CDR3 length, V gene, D gene, J gene, CDR3 DNA, CDR3 protein. D genes are given only for firm matches. Part of the rows lack a size; the others show once, few, many or a class for expanded clones.

clone_size: few; cdr3_length: 14; v_call: TRBV12-3/TRBV12-4; d_call: NA; j_call: TRBJ2-7; cdr3_nt: TGTGCCAGCAGTTCCCATGCCATGTATAACGAGCAGTACTTC; cdr3_aa: CASSSHAMYNEQYF
clone_size: few; cdr3_length: 11; v_call: TRBV20-1; d_call: NA; j_call: TRBJ2-3; cdr3_nt: TGCAGTGCTAACCCCCCGGATATGCAGTATTTT; cdr3_aa: CSANPPDMQYF
clone_size: few; cdr3_length: 17; v_call: TRBV3-1; d_call: TRBD2; j_call: TRBJ2-7; cdr3_nt: TGTGCCAGCAGCCAAGACCCCCTGGGAGGGGACTCCTACGAGCAGTACTTC; cdr3_aa: CASSQDPLGGDSYEQYF
clone_size: few; cdr3_length: 14; v_call: TRBV10-1; d_call: NA; j_call: TRBJ2-3; cdr3_nt: TGCGCCAGCAGTCGGGACTTATACACAGATACGCAGTATTTT; cdr3_aa: CASSRDLYTDTQYF
clone_size: few; cdr3_length: 13; v_call: TRBV4-2; d_call: TRBD1; j_call: TRBJ1-2; cdr3_nt: TGTGCCAGCAGCCCGGACAGGGATGGTGGCTACACCTTC; cdr3_aa: CASSPDRDGGYTF
clone_size: few; cdr3_length: 15; v_call: TRBV18; d_call: TRBD1; j_call: TRBJ1-2; cdr3_nt: TGTGCCAGCTCACCACGGACAGGGATTAACTATGGCTACACCTTC; cdr3_aa: CASSPRTGINYGYTF
clone_size: many; cdr3_length: 16; v_call: TRBV6-1; d_call: TRBD2; j_call: TRBJ2-4; cdr3_nt: TGTGCCAGCAGTGAGGCTAGCGGATTAGCCAAAAACATTCAGTACTTC; cdr3_aa: CASSEASGLAKNIQYF
clone_size: few; cdr3_length: 13; v_call: TRBV20-1; d_call: TRBD2; j_call: TRBJ2-7; cdr3_nt: TGCAGTGCTAGAGTCCCTAGCGGCTACGAGCAGTACTTC; cdr3_aa: CSARVPSGYEQYF
clone_size: NA; cdr3_length: 17; v_call: TRBV6-5; d_call: NA; j_call: TRBJ2-7; cdr3_nt: TGTGCCAGCAGTTACTCGAGAAGGGTCAACAGAGACTACGAGCAGTACTTC; cdr3_aa: CASSYSRRVNRDYEQYF
clone_size: few; cdr3_length: 13; v_call: TRBV20-1; d_call: NA; j_call: TRBJ2-3; cdr3_nt: TGCAGTGCTAGAGACGAGGACCCAGATACGCAGTATTTT; cdr3_aa: CSARDEDPDTQYF
clone_size: once; cdr3_length: 16; v_call: TRBV28; d_call: TRBD2; j_call: TRBJ2-7; cdr3_nt: TGTGCCAGCAGACCGGTTGGCGGGAGGGGGAACTACGAGCACTACTTC; cdr3_aa: CASRPVGGRGNYEHYF
clone_size: few; cdr3_length: 15; v_call: TRBV7-9; d_call: NA; j_call: TRBJ2-2; cdr3_nt: TGCGCCAGCAGCTTAGGATCCGGGAACACCGGGGAGCTGTTTTTT; cdr3_aa: CASSLGSGNTGELFF
clone_size: few; cdr3_length: 15; v_call: TRBV25-1; d_call: NA; j_call: TRBJ1-1; cdr3_nt: TGTGCCAGCAGTGAATATCCGGATCCGAACACTGAAGCTTTCTTT; cdr3_aa: CASSEYPDPNTEAFF
clone_size: NA; cdr3_length: 15; v_call: TRBV27; d_call: NA; j_call: TRBJ2-3; cdr3_nt: TGTGCCAGCAGTTCCCTCGACTGGCAGCGGACCACGCAGTATTTT; cdr3_aa: CASSSLDWQRTTQYF
clone_size: NA; cdr3_length: 15; v_call: TRBV12-3/TRBV12-4; d_call: TRBD1; j_call: TRBJ2-1; cdr3_nt: TGTGCCAGCAGTGACTCTCGTCCAGGGGGCCATGAGCAGTTCTTC; cdr3_aa: CASSDSRPGGHEQFF
clone_size: few; cdr3_length: 15; v_call: TRBV10-3; d_call: NA; j_call: TRBJ1-2; cdr3_nt: TGTGCCATCAGTGACCCGAATACGATCTCTGATGGCTACACCTTC; cdr3_aa: CAISDPNTISDGYTF
clone_size: few; cdr3_length: 15; v_call: TRBV4-2; d_call: TRBD2; j_call: TRBJ2-4; cdr3_nt: TGTGCCAGCAGCCAATATCAAGCGGGAGGAAGCATTCAGTACTTC; cdr3_aa: CASSQYQAGGSIQYF
clone_size: NA; cdr3_length: 13; v_call: TRBV20-1; d_call: TRBD2; j_call: TRBJ2-7; cdr3_nt: TGCAGTGCTGAATTGGGAGGGGCCTACGAGCAGTACTTC; cdr3_aa: CSAELGGAYEQYF
clone_size: NA; cdr3_length: 18; v_call: TRBV6-5; d_call: TRBD2; j_call: TRBJ2-6; cdr3_nt: TGTGCCAGCAGTTACTCTCTCGGGAGGGCCTCTGGGGCCAACGTCCTGACTTTC; cdr3_aa: CASSYSLGRASGANVLTF
clone_size: NA; cdr3_length: 18; v_call: TRBV7-6; d_call: NA; j_call: TRBJ2-1; cdr3_nt: TGTGCCAGCAGCTTAGGGGGCGGGATCAAGAACTCCTACAATGAGCAGTTCTTC; cdr3_aa: CASSLGGGIKNSYNEQFF
clone_size: NA; cdr3_length: 14; v_call: TRBV20-1; d_call: TRBD1; j_call: TRBJ2-7; cdr3_nt: TGCAGTGCTTCCTCGACAGGGGGCGCGTACGAGCAGTACTTC; cdr3_aa: CSASSTGGAYEQYF
clone_size: few; cdr3_length: 14; v_call: TRBV7-9; d_call: NA; j_call: TRBJ1-2; cdr3_nt: TGTGCCAGCAGCTTATTAAGGGAGAACTATGGCTACACCTTC; cdr3_aa: CASSLLRENYGYTF
clone_size: NA; cdr3_length: 15; v_call: TRBV7-9; d_call: TRBD2; j_call: TRBJ2-3; cdr3_nt: TGTGCCAGCCTCGAACTAGCGGGGATACTGGATACGCAGTATTTT; cdr3_aa: CASLELAGILDTQYF
clone_size: NA; cdr3_length: 13; v_call: TRBV20-1; d_call: TRBD1; j_call: TRBJ1-6; cdr3_nt: TGCAGTGCCCTGGGACAGTATAATTCACCCCTCCACTTT; cdr3_aa: CSALGQYNSPLHF
clone_size: many; cdr3_length: 15; v_call: TRBV9; d_call: TRBD2; j_call: TRBJ2-1; cdr3_nt: TGTGCCAGCAGCGTAAGGCTAGCGGGAGTGAATGAGCAGTTCTTC; cdr3_aa: CASSVRLAGVNEQFF
clone_size: few; cdr3_length: 15; v_call: TRBV4-2; d_call: NA; j_call: TRBJ2-7; cdr3_nt: TGTGCCAGCAGCCAAGACCCAGGGGACCCCTACGAGCAGTACTTC; cdr3_aa: CASSQDPGDPYEQYF
clone_size: few; cdr3_length: 15; v_call: TRBV24-1; d_call: NA; j_call: TRBJ2-7; cdr3_nt: TGTGCCACCAGTGACGGAGAAAGGCGTTCCTACGAGCAGTACTTC; cdr3_aa: CATSDGERRSYEQYF
clone_size: NA; cdr3_length: 13; v_call: TRBV5-5; d_call: NA; j_call: TRBJ2-1; cdr3_nt: TGTGCCAGCAGCTTCGTCCTCTACAATGAGCAGTTCTTC; cdr3_aa: CASSFVLYNEQFF
clone_size: NA; cdr3_length: 14; v_call: TRBV5-1; d_call: TRBD1; j_call: TRBJ1-1; cdr3_nt: TGCGCCAGCAGCCCTGGACAGGGTCTCACTGAAGCTTTCTTT; cdr3_aa: CASSPGQGLTEAFF
clone_size: NA; cdr3_length: 15; v_call: TRBV25-1; d_call: TRBD1; j_call: TRBJ2-7; cdr3_nt: TGTGCCGGCAGTGATGTGGACAGGGGTTCCTACGAGCAGTACTTC; cdr3_aa: CAGSDVDRGSYEQYF
clone_size: NA; cdr3_length: 17; v_call: TRBV24-1; d_call: NA; j_call: TRBJ1-2; cdr3_nt: TGTGCCACCAGTGATTTAATAATAGGGACGCCAGGGATCGGCTACACCTTC; cdr3_aa: CATSDLIIGTPGIGYTF